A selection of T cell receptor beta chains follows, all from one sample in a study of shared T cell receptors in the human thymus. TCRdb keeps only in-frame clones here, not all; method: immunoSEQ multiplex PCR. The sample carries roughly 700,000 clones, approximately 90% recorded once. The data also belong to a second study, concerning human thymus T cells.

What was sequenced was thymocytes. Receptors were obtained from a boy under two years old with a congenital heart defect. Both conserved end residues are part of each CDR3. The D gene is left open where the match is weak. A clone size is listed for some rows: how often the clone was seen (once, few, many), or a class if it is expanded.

CDR3 DNA: TGTGCTAGTGGTGAACAGGGTCCCCAACCTGAAGCTTTCTTT
CDR3 protein: CASGEQGPQPEAFF
clone size: .
V gene: TRBV12-5
D gene: .
J gene: TRBJ1-1

CDR3 DNA: TGTGCCAGCAGCTCCCAAGGAGGGGATGAGGCCTACGAGCAGTACTTC
CDR3 protein: CASSSQGGDEAYEQYF
clone size: once
V gene: TRBV5-6
D gene: .
J gene: TRBJ2-7

CDR3 DNA: TGTGCCACCAGCGATAGCGGAGAGAACACCGGGGAGCTGTTTTTT
CDR3 protein: CATSDSGENTGELFF
clone size: .
V gene: TRBV15
D gene: .
J gene: TRBJ2-2

CDR3 DNA: TGTGCCAGCAGACCGACAGTGCTCACAGATACGCAGTATTTT
CDR3 protein: CASRPTVLTDTQYF
clone size: once
V gene: TRBV2
D gene: .
J gene: TRBJ2-3

CDR3 DNA: TGTGCCAGCAGCACCCGGGAAATAACGCAGTATTTT
CDR3 protein: CASSTREITQYF
clone size: once
V gene: TRBV2
D gene: .
J gene: TRBJ2-3

CDR3 DNA: TGTGCTAGTGGTTTGAAGGCTGAGGCGCGTGCTAACTATGGCTACACCTTC
CDR3 protein: CASGLKAEARANYGYTF
clone size: .
V gene: TRBV12-5
D gene: .
J gene: TRBJ1-2

CDR3 DNA: TGTGCCAGCAGCCCCCGGACTAGCAACAATGAGCAGTTCTTC
CDR3 protein: CASSPRTSNNEQFF
clone size: .
V gene: TRBV5-4
D gene: TRBD2
J gene: TRBJ2-1

CDR3 DNA: TGTGCCAGCAGCCAAGTTACAGGGGGCCTCAACACTGAAGCTTTCTTT
CDR3 protein: CASSQVTGGLNTEAFF
clone size: .
V gene: TRBV4-2
D gene: TRBD1
J gene: TRBJ1-1

CDR3 DNA: TGTGCCAGCAGCCCTCCGGAAGGGTCAGGGGTATACGAGCAGTACTTC
CDR3 protein: CASSPPEGSGVYEQYF
clone size: .
V gene: TRBV7-6
D gene: .
J gene: TRBJ2-7

CDR3 DNA: TGTGCCAGCAGCGTAGAGAGGCCTAACCCCTCTAACTATGGCTACACCTTC
CDR3 protein: CASSVERPNPSNYGYTF
clone size: .
V gene: TRBV9
D gene: .
J gene: TRBJ1-2

CDR3 DNA: TGTGCCAGCGCCTGGGAGTTTGGGGACACTGAAGCTTTCTTT
CDR3 protein: CASAWEFGDTEAFF
clone size: .
V gene: TRBV27
D gene: .
J gene: TRBJ1-1

CDR3 DNA: TGCGCCAGCAGCCAAGCTACAGGGGGCCTAGCCACTGAAGCTTTCTTT
CDR3 protein: CASSQATGGLATEAFF
clone size: .
V gene: TRBV4-1
D gene: TRBD1
J gene: TRBJ1-1

CDR3 DNA: TGTGCCGAGAATACTAGGGACTTTAACACAGATACGCAGTATTTT
CDR3 protein: CAENTRDFNTDTQYF
clone size: .
V gene: TRBV10-3
D gene: .
J gene: TRBJ2-3

CDR3 DNA: TGTGCCAGCAGCCAAGTTGAGGGGGGGGGCACAGATACGCAGTATTTT
CDR3 protein: CASSQVEGGGTDTQYF
clone size: .
V gene: TRBV14
D gene: .
J gene: TRBJ2-3

CDR3 DNA: TGTGCCAGCTCACCAGGGGGCGGACTCTCTTTGAGCTCCTACGAGCAGTACTTC
CDR3 protein: CASSPGGGLSLSSYEQYF
clone size: .
V gene: TRBV18
D gene: .
J gene: TRBJ2-7

CDR3 DNA: TGTGCCAGCAGCCAGGACAGGCTTGGAAACACCATATATTTT
CDR3 protein: CASSQDRLGNTIYF
clone size: .
V gene: TRBV7-9
D gene: TRBD1
J gene: TRBJ1-3

CDR3 DNA: TGTGCCAGCAGCTTTTACGTGAGCTCCTACAATGAGCAGTTCTTC
CDR3 protein: CASSFYVSSYNEQFF
clone size: .
V gene: TRBV7-2
D gene: .
J gene: TRBJ2-1

CDR3 DNA: TGCGCCAGCAGCCAAGATGAGCAGGGGGCGCGGGCAGATACGCAGTATTTT
CDR3 protein: CASSQDEQGARADTQYF
clone size: .
V gene: TRBV4-3
D gene: TRBD1
J gene: TRBJ2-3

CDR3 DNA: TGTGCCAGCAGTTACGTAGCGGAACACACCTACGAGCAGTACTTC
CDR3 protein: CASSYVAEHTYEQYF
clone size: .
V gene: TRBV6-5
D gene: .
J gene: TRBJ2-7

CDR3 DNA: TGTGCCAGCAGCTTGGGACTTGACAGAGAAGAGACCCAGTACTTC
CDR3 protein: CASSLGLDREETQYF
clone size: .
V gene: TRBV5-6
D gene: .
J gene: TRBJ2-5

CDR3 DNA: TGTGCCAGCAGTCAGAGGGGGGGCGCGAGCTACGAGCAGTACTTC
CDR3 protein: CASSQRGGASYEQYF
clone size: .
V gene: TRBV6-5
D gene: .
J gene: TRBJ2-7

CDR3 DNA: TGTGCCAGCAGCCAAGAAGGAGGCCCCTACGAGCAGTACTTC
CDR3 protein: CASSQEGGPYEQYF
clone size: once
V gene: TRBV14
D gene: .
J gene: TRBJ2-7

CDR3 DNA: TGTGCCAGCAGTGAGCAGGACGGGGGAGAGACCCAGTACTTC
CDR3 protein: CASSEQDGGETQYF
clone size: once
V gene: TRBV6-1
D gene: .
J gene: TRBJ2-5

CDR3 DNA: TGTGCTAGTGGCGAAGGGACTACCGGGGAGCTGTTTTTT
CDR3 protein: CASGEGTTGELFF
clone size: .
V gene: TRBV12-5
D gene: .
J gene: TRBJ2-2

CDR3 DNA: TGTGCCAACAGCTTAAGGGGGGCAGGGGGTGAAGAGACCCAGTACTTC
CDR3 protein: CANSLRGAGGEETQYF
clone size: .
V gene: TRBV7-6
D gene: .
J gene: TRBJ2-5

CDR3 DNA: TGTGCCAGCACCGAGACAGGTTCTGGAAACACCATATATTTT
CDR3 protein: CASTETGSGNTIYF
clone size: .
V gene: TRBV6-1
D gene: .
J gene: TRBJ1-3

CDR3 DNA: TGTGCCAGCAGTCCCGGGACAGCTAACACTGAAGCTTTCTTT
CDR3 protein: CASSPGTANTEAFF
clone size: .
V gene: TRBV5-5
D gene: TRBD1
J gene: TRBJ1-1

CDR3 DNA: TGTGCTAGCAGCCAAGCCGCCGGCAGGGACAATGAGCAGTTCTTC
CDR3 protein: CASSQAAGRDNEQFF
clone size: .
V gene: TRBV7-7
D gene: .
J gene: TRBJ2-1

CDR3 DNA: TGTGCCAGCTGCGAGGTTAGGAACACTGAAGCTTTCTTT
CDR3 protein: CASCEVRNTEAFF
clone size: few
V gene: TRBV11-2
D gene: .
J gene: TRBJ1-1

CDR3 DNA: TGTGCCAGCAGCTTAATAGACAGGGGCTCTGGGGCCAACGTCCTGACTTTC
CDR3 protein: CASSLIDRGSGANVLTF
clone size: .
V gene: TRBV11-2
D gene: TRBD1
J gene: TRBJ2-6

CDR3 DNA: TGTGCCATCAGTCGGGACAGCCATGAGACCCAGTACTTC
CDR3 protein: CAISRDSHETQYF
clone size: .
V gene: TRBV10-3
D gene: TRBD1
J gene: TRBJ2-5

CDR3 DNA: TGTGCCAGCAGCCCTGGACAGGGTTCCTACAATGAGCAGTTCTTC
CDR3 protein: CASSPGQGSYNEQFF
clone size: .
V gene: TRBV7-2
D gene: TRBD1
J gene: TRBJ2-1

CDR3 DNA: TGTGCCAGCAGCCAAGATCTATCGGGCGGGAAGTCCTACAATGAGCAGTTCTTC
CDR3 protein: CASSQDLSGGKSYNEQFF
clone size: .
V gene: TRBV4-2
D gene: .
J gene: TRBJ2-1

CDR3 DNA: TGTGCCAGCAGTAGGAGGGGCAATGAGCAGTTCTTC
CDR3 protein: CASSRRGNEQFF
clone size: .
V gene: TRBV28
D gene: .
J gene: TRBJ2-1

CDR3 DNA: TGTGCCAGCAGTCGACTAGTCCAAGAGACCCAGTACTTC
CDR3 protein: CASSRLVQETQYF
clone size: .
V gene: TRBV6-6
D gene: .
J gene: TRBJ2-5

CDR3 DNA: TGCGCCAGCAGCCAAGAGGCCCCCACCGGGGACTCTTATGGAAAACTGTTTTTT
CDR3 protein: CASSQEAPTGDSYGKLFF
clone size: .
V gene: TRBV4-1
D gene: .
J gene: TRBJ1-4

CDR3 DNA: TGTGCCACCAGCGGCCTGGACAGCCCAAGCTACAATGAGCAGTTCTTC
CDR3 protein: CATSGLDSPSYNEQFF
clone size: .
V gene: TRBV15
D gene: .
J gene: TRBJ2-1

CDR3 DNA: TGCGCCAGCAGCCAAGAGAACAGGGGACAGACCCAGTACTTC
CDR3 protein: CASSQENRGQTQYF
clone size: .
V gene: TRBV4-3
D gene: TRBD1
J gene: TRBJ2-5

CDR3 DNA: TGTGCCAGCAGGACCAGGGGGGTACTAGCGGGAGTGGTTGAGCAGTTCTTC
CDR3 protein: CASRTRGVLAGVVEQFF
clone size: .
V gene: TRBV5-8
D gene: TRBD2
J gene: TRBJ2-1

CDR3 DNA: TGTGCCAGCAGTGATCGGGTTGAGGAGACCCAGTACTTC
CDR3 protein: CASSDRVEETQYF
clone size: .
V gene: TRBV2
D gene: .
J gene: TRBJ2-5

CDR3 DNA: TGTGCCAGTAGTCCGCGGGGGCAGGCAAAAAACATTCAGTACTTC
CDR3 protein: CASSPRGQAKNIQYF
clone size: .
V gene: TRBV19
D gene: .
J gene: TRBJ2-4

CDR3 DNA: TGCGCCAGCAGCTTGATCCGAGCGGGAGGCAGGGGTGAGCAGTTCTTC
CDR3 protein: CASSLIRAGGRGEQFF
clone size: .
V gene: TRBV5-1
D gene: TRBD2
J gene: TRBJ2-1

CDR3 DNA: TGTGCCAGCAGCTTGGCGCGTCCCGGGACTAGCGGGAGGGGGGACATTCAGTACTTC
CDR3 protein: CASSLARPGTSGRGDIQYF
clone size: .
V gene: TRBV5-4
D gene: TRBD2
J gene: TRBJ2-4

CDR3 DNA: TGTGCCAGCAGCTCTTACCCGGAGGGTGAGGGCTATGGCTACACCTTC
CDR3 protein: CASSSYPEGEGYGYTF
clone size: .
V gene: TRBV7-9
D gene: .
J gene: TRBJ1-2

CDR3 DNA: TGTGCCAGCATGGAGGGCCTGAACACTGAAGCTTTCTTT
CDR3 protein: CASMEGLNTEAFF
clone size: once
V gene: TRBV7-6
D gene: .
J gene: TRBJ1-1

CDR3 DNA: TGTGCCAGCAGCCCCGGTTCCTACAATGAGCAGTTCTTC
CDR3 protein: CASSPGSYNEQFF
clone size: .
V gene: TRBV5-6
D gene: .
J gene: TRBJ2-1

CDR3 DNA: TGTGCCAGCGCCTGGCGGAGGGGAGAAGAATGGACTGAAGCTTTCTTT
CDR3 protein: CASAWRRGEEWTEAFF
clone size: .
V gene: TRBV7-9
D gene: .
J gene: TRBJ1-1

CDR3 DNA: TGTGCCAGCACCCTCCCTAGCCACGAGCAGTACTTC
CDR3 protein: CASTLPSHEQYF
clone size: few
V gene: TRBV6-4
D gene: .
J gene: TRBJ2-7

CDR3 DNA: TGTGCCAGTAGTATAAGGGGGGGGCGCGGGGCTGAAGCTTTCTTT
CDR3 protein: CASSIRGGRGAEAFF
clone size: once
V gene: TRBV19
D gene: .
J gene: TRBJ1-1

CDR3 DNA: TGTGCCAGCAGCTTAGAAGACAGGGGGCTCAGCACAGATACGCAGTATTTT
CDR3 protein: CASSLEDRGLSTDTQYF
clone size: .
V gene: TRBV7-6
D gene: TRBD1
J gene: TRBJ2-3

CDR3 DNA: TGTGCCAGCAGTTTACCTACCCAGGGGTGGGACTCTGGGGCCAACGTCCTGACTTTC
CDR3 protein: CASSLPTQGWDSGANVLTF
clone size: .
V gene: TRBV28
D gene: .
J gene: TRBJ2-6

CDR3 DNA: TGTGCCAGTAGTATAGGGAGGGAAGGAGGTATGTCCTATGGCTACACCTTC
CDR3 protein: CASSIGREGGMSYGYTF
clone size: once
V gene: TRBV19
D gene: .
J gene: TRBJ1-2

CDR3 DNA: TGTGCCAGCAGCACGGGGGGGCTAGCGGGAGACACGGGCAGCACAGATACGCAGTATTTT
CDR3 protein: CASSTGGLAGDTGSTDTQYF
clone size: .
V gene: TRBV9
D gene: TRBD2
J gene: TRBJ2-3